A single T cell receptor beta chain is shown here with its context. Its antigen is not identified. These data originate in a study of metastatic and nonmetastatic thyroid tumors. In the study overall: Both malignant and benign thyroid patients supplied peripheral blood and tumor or nodule tissue samples, across which the repertoires of these patients were then compared. Study-level findings and limits: Benign nodules were reported to have significantly lower TCR beta diversity than malignant thyroid tumors, in blood and tumor.

CDR1 and CDR2 (germline): MNHNS, SASEGT. V gave up 8 bases and J gave up 4 bases; unmatched junction bases: 12. The CDR3 is 15 residues long. In the source study's methods: Building a distant-metastasis classifier for papillary thyroid cancer drew on CDR3 differences across clinicopathological groups. TCRdb re-analyzed the PCR reads using MiXCR. None of the V and J calls come from the authors' own analysis; TCRdb made them. Of approximately 16,000 clones in the sample, about 31% were seen once. Ahead of thyroid surgery, no patient had received treatment of any kind. The specimen sequenced was tumor tissue. The receptor's source is a male donor with papillary thyroid cancer or a benign thyroid nodule (not recorded which). Some clones in this sample may be carry-over from other donors' samples. The chain employs TRBV6-1 and TRBJ2-3; 7 bases are shared with TRBD2. DNA of the CDR3: TGTGCCAGCGTAGTAGAGGGAGGGAGTTCAGATACGCAGTATTTT. This encodes CASVVEGGSSDTQYF.